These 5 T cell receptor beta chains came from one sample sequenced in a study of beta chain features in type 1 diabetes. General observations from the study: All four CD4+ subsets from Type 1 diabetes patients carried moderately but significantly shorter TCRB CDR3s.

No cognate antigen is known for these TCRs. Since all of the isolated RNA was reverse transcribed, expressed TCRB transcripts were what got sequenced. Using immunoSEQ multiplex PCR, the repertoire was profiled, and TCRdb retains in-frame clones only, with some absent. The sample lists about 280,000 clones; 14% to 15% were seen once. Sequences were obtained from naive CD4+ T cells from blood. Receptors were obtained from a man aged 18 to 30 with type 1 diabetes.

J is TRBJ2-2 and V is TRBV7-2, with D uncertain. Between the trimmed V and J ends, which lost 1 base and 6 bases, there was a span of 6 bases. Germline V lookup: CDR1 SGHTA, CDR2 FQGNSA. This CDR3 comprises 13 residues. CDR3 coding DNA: TGTGCCAGCAGCTTAGATAGTGCCGGGGAGCTGTTTTTT. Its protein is CASSLDSAGELFF.

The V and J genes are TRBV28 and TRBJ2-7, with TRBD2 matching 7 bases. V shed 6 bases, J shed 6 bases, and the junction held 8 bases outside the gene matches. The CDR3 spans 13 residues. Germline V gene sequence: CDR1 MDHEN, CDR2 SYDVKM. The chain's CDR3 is CASSQPSGPEQYF. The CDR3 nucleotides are TGTGCCAGCAGCCAACCTAGCGGTCCCGAGCAGTACTTC.

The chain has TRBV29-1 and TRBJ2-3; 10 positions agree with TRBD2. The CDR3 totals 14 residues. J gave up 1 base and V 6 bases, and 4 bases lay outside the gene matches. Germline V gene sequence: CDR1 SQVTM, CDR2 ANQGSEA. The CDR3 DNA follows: TGCAGCGTATTCCTAGCGGGGGGCACAGATACGCAGTATTTT. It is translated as CSVFLAGGTDTQYF.

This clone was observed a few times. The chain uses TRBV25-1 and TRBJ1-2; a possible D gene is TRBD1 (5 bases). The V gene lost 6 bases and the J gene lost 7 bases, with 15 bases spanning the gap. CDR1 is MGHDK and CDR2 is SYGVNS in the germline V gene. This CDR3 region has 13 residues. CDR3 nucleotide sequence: TGTGCCAGCAGCCACCGGGACTTTACTGGCTACACCTTC. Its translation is CASSHRDFTGYTF.

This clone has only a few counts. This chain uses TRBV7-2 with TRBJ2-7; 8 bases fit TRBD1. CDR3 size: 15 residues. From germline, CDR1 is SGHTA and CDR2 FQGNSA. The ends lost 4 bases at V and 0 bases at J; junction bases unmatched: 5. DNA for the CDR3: TGTGCCAGCAGCTCATACAGGGGGGACTCCTACGAGCAGTACTTC. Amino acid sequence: CASSSYRGDSYEQYF.